The rows below give T cell receptor beta chains drawn from one sample of a study of T-cell reconstitution after alpha-beta-depleted transplantation in children. TCRdb re-called the PCR reads with MiXCR, one entry per CDR3 protein. The table records 450,000 to 600,000 distinct CDR3 sequences, approximately 29% of them present only once. Sequencing used PBMCs from the stem cell graft donor, obtained from the stem cell graft. These receptors were taken from a human donor who donated a stem cell graft to a child with aplastic anemia. The CDR3 runs from the conserved cysteine through the conserved F or W. A D gene is named only where the DNA matches it firmly. Clone size is shown for a subset of rows, as once, few, many or a class of expanded clone.

.,TRBD1,TRBJ2-2,TRBV6-1,CASNHRGPGELFF,TGTGCCAGCAATCACAGGGGGCCCGGGGAGCTGTTTTTT
.,TRBD1,TRBJ2-1,TRBV13,CAISNRDSNEQFF,TGTGCCATCAGCAACCGGGACAGCAATGAGCAGTTCTTC
.,TRBD1,TRBJ1-6,TRBV29-1,CSVGTGQENSPLHF,TGCAGCGTTGGGACGGGACAGGAAAATTCACCCCTCCACTTT
.,TRBD1,TRBJ1-5,TRBV25-1,CASSARDRENQPQHF,TGTGCCAGCAGTGCCCGGGACAGGGAAAATCAGCCCCAGCATTTT
few,.,TRBJ2-2,TRBV27,CASSIQGVDTGELFF,TGTGCCAGCAGTATACAGGGAGTGGACACCGGGGAGCTGTTTTTT
.,TRBD1,TRBJ1-4,TRBV18,CASSPGTGGGEKLFF,TGTGCCAGCTCCCCCGGGACAGGGGGCGGAGAAAAACTGTTTTTT
.,TRBD1,TRBJ2-3,TRBV5-5,CASSHRDRETDTQYF,TGTGCCAGCAGCCACCGGGACAGGGAGACAGATACGCAGTATTTT
.,.,TRBJ2-3,TRBV9,CASSPTHSTDTQYF,TGTGCCAGCAGCCCTACCCATAGCACAGATACGCAGTATTTT
.,TRBD1,TRBJ2-2,TRBV30,CARTGGTGELFF,TGTGCCCGGACAGGGGGGACCGGGGAGCTGTTTTTT
.,.,TRBJ1-2,TRBV12-3/TRBV12-4,CASRGGQSNYGYTF,TGTGCCAGCAGGGGGGGGCAATCTAACTATGGCTACACCTTC
few,TRBD2,TRBJ2-2,TRBV5-1,CASSPITSGFTGELFF,TGCGCCAGCAGCCCCATCACTAGCGGATTCACCGGGGAGCTGTTTTTT
few,.,TRBJ2-1,TRBV11-2,CASSLGPYQYNEQFF,TGTGCCAGCAGCTTAGGTCCTTACCAGTACAATGAGCAGTTCTTC
.,.,TRBJ1-5,TRBV5-1,CASSLSPEGNQPQHF,TGCGCCAGCAGCTTAAGTCCCGAAGGCAATCAGCCCCAGCATTTT
.,.,TRBJ2-2,TRBV7-2,CASSGRGGASGGELFF,TGTGCCAGCAGCGGCCGAGGAGGGGCGTCGGGCGGGGAGCTGTTTTTT
few,TRBD2,TRBJ2-1,TRBV5-4,CASASGGTSSYNEQFF,TGTGCCAGCGCCTCGGGGGGGACCAGCTCCTACAATGAGCAGTTCTTC
few,.,TRBJ2-1,TRBV10-3,CAISESANEQFF,TGTGCCATCAGTGAGTCGGCGAATGAGCAGTTCTTC
.,.,TRBJ1-3,TRBV27,CASSNLLSGNTIYF,TGTGCCAGCAGTAACCTACTCTCTGGAAACACCATATATTTT
.,.,TRBJ2-3,TRBV5-1,CASSLAPGTDTQYF,TGCGCCAGCAGCCTGGCCCCCGGGACAGATACGCAGTATTTT
.,TRBD2,TRBJ2-3,TRBV20-1,CSAPLAGVGDTQYF,TGCAGTGCGCCCTTAGCGGGAGTCGGAGATACGCAGTATTTT
.,.,TRBJ1-1,TRBV5-5,CASSWTTNTEAFF,TGTGCCAGCAGCTGGACAACGAACACTGAAGCTTTCTTT
few,.,TRBJ1-2,TRBV27,CASSTGLEGSGYTF,TGTGCCAGCAGTACAGGGTTGGAGGGTAGTGGCTACACCTTC
few,.,TRBJ2-7,TRBV20-1,CSARGGSSYEQYF,TGCAGTGCCAGGGGCGGAAGCTCCTACGAGCAGTACTTC
.,.,TRBJ1-5,TRBV27,CASSSQGGQPQHF,TGTGCCAGCAGTTCACAGGGTGGCCAGCCCCAGCATTTT
few,TRBD1,TRBJ1-1,TRBV29-1,CSGGTGGRSTEAFF,TGCAGCGGCGGGACAGGGGGTAGGAGCACTGAAGCTTTCTTT
.,TRBD1,TRBJ2-5,TRBV20-1,CSARSLQTGAETQYF,TGCAGTGCCAGATCACTCCAGACAGGGGCAGAGACCCAGTACTTC
few,.,TRBJ2-1,TRBV29-1,CSVEGRGPYNEQFF,TGCAGCGTTGAAGGCAGGGGCCCCTACAATGAGCAGTTCTTC
.,TRBD2,TRBJ2-7,TRBV28,CARGPGLASYEQYF,TGTGCCAGGGGCCCGGGACTAGCCTCCTACGAGCAGTACTTC
.,.,TRBJ1-1,TRBV6-2/TRBV6-3,CASSYSSQEELTEAFF,TGTGCCAGCAGTTACTCCAGCCAGGAAGAATTGACTGAAGCTTTCTTT
many,.,TRBJ1-1,TRBV12-3/TRBV12-4,CASSPQGGTEAFF,TGTGCCAGCAGTCCCCAGGGCGGAACTGAAGCTTTCTTT
.,TRBD1,TRBJ2-3,TRBV19,CASGGGTGLTDTQYF,TGTGCCAGTGGAGGGGGGACAGGGCTCACAGATACGCAGTATTTT
.,.,TRBJ1-1,TRBV12-5,CASGTLSLEAFF,TGTGCTAGTGGGACCTTATCCTTAGAAGCTTTCTTT
.,.,TRBJ2-7,TRBV20-1,CSAPYLRGAYEQYF,TGCAGTGCTCCTTACCTTAGGGGGGCCTACGAGCAGTACTTC
few,.,TRBJ1-6,TRBV15,CATSFGENSPLHF,TGTGCCACCTCGTTTGGGGAGAATTCACCCCTCCACTTT
few,.,TRBJ1-2,TRBV12-3/TRBV12-4,CASTTGFNYGYTF,TGTGCCAGCACGACCGGGTTTAACTATGGCTACACCTTC
.,.,TRBJ1-1,TRBV12-3/TRBV12-4,CASSFSSGRGTEAFF,TGTGCCAGCAGTTTTTCGTCAGGGAGAGGAACTGAAGCTTTCTTT
few,.,TRBJ1-5,TRBV6-2/TRBV6-3,CASTEGNGNQPQHF,TGTGCCAGCACGGAAGGGAACGGCAATCAGCCCCAGCATTTT
.,.,TRBJ2-1,TRBV12-3/TRBV12-4,CASSLPPGLYNEQFF,TGTGCCAGCAGTTTACCCCCCGGACTTTACAATGAGCAGTTCTTC
few,.,TRBJ2-7,TRBV7-2,CASSPGGTGGGYEQYF,TGTGCCAGCAGCCCAGGTGGTACAGGAGGAGGGTACGAGCAGTACTTC
.,.,TRBJ2-5,TRBV20-1,CSASSPSPVTQYF,TGCAGTGCTAGTTCGCCTTCCCCGGTGACCCAGTACTTC
.,.,TRBJ2-3,TRBV24-1,CATSEAPNTDTQYF,TGTGCCACCAGCGAAGCCCCGAACACAGATACGCAGTATTTT
.,TRBD1,TRBJ2-2,TRBV6-1,CASSLTDRVRTGELFF,TGTGCCAGCAGTCTAACGGACAGGGTTCGAACCGGGGAGCTGTTTTTT
few,.,TRBJ1-1,TRBV20-1,CSASGQVVMNTEAFF,TGCAGTGCTAGCGGGCAGGTGGTAATGAACACTGAAGCTTTCTTT
.,.,TRBJ1-2,TRBV5-4,CASSYGSHYGYTF,TGTGCCAGCAGTTATGGGTCCCACTATGGCTACACCTTC
.,TRBD1,TRBJ2-3,TRBV4-3,CASSRLQGAYTDTQYF,TGCGCCAGCAGCCGACTACAGGGGGCGTACACAGATACGCAGTATTTT
.,.,TRBJ1-1,TRBV5-5,CASSQGWGGDTEAFF,TGTGCCAGCAGCCAGGGGTGGGGGGGGGACACTGAAGCTTTCTTT
.,.,TRBJ1-5,TRBV20-1,CSARRALSNQPQHF,TGCAGTGCTCGCCGGGCCCTTAGCAATCAGCCCCAGCATTTT
few,.,TRBJ2-3,TRBV12-3/TRBV12-4,CASSFQDGRTDTQYF,TGTGCCAGCAGCTTTCAGGACGGCCGCACAGATACGCAGTATTTT
.,.,TRBJ2-5,TRBV2,CASSSGVWETQYF,TGTGCCAGCAGTTCGGGAGTCTGGGAGACCCAGTACTTC
.,TRBD1,TRBJ1-1,TRBV12-3/TRBV12-4,CASSRTGGIEAFF,TGTGCCAGCAGTCGTACAGGGGGTATTGAAGCTTTCTTT
.,.,TRBJ1-3,TRBV19,CASSMVTGSGILYF,TGTGCCAGTAGTATGGTGACAGGTTCGGGCATCCTATATTTT
few,.,TRBJ2-3,TRBV29-1,CSLGQPGQGTDTQYF,TGCAGCCTTGGTCAACCGGGACAAGGCACAGATACGCAGTATTTT
few,.,TRBJ2-3,TRBV7-2,CASRPPPGDTQYF,TGTGCCAGCAGGCCCCCCCCGGGGGATACGCAGTATTTT
few,TRBD2,TRBJ2-3,TRBV10-2,CASGSTSGVLSDTQYF,TGCGCCAGCGGGTCGACTAGCGGGGTCCTCTCGGATACGCAGTATTTT
few,TRBD2,TRBJ2-3,TRBV7-3,CASSLLAGITDTQYF,TGTGCCAGCAGCTTGCTAGCGGGAATCACAGATACGCAGTATTTT
few,.,TRBJ1-6,TRBV11-2,CASSLTSGYNSPLHF,TGTGCCAGCAGCTTGACATCGGGATATAATTCACCCCTCCACTTT
.,.,TRBJ2-5,TRBV5-1,CASSFGEAQETQYF,TGCGCCAGCAGCTTCGGAGAGGCCCAAGAGACCCAGTACTTC
.,.,TRBJ1-2,TRBV29-1,CSVELGRGYTF,TGCAGCGTTGAATTGGGTAGAGGCTACACCTTC
.,TRBD2,TRBJ2-1,TRBV5-1,CASALHVAGGNEQFF,TGCGCCAGCGCCTTACACGTAGCGGGAGGCAATGAGCAGTTCTTC
.,.,TRBJ2-7,TRBV29-1,CSVSSYHEQYF,TGCAGCGTTAGTAGCTACCACGAGCAGTACTTC
.,TRBD2,TRBJ2-2,TRBV11-2,CASSPRLAGGYTGELFF,TGTGCCAGCAGCCCTAGACTAGCGGGAGGGTACACCGGGGAGCTGTTTTTT